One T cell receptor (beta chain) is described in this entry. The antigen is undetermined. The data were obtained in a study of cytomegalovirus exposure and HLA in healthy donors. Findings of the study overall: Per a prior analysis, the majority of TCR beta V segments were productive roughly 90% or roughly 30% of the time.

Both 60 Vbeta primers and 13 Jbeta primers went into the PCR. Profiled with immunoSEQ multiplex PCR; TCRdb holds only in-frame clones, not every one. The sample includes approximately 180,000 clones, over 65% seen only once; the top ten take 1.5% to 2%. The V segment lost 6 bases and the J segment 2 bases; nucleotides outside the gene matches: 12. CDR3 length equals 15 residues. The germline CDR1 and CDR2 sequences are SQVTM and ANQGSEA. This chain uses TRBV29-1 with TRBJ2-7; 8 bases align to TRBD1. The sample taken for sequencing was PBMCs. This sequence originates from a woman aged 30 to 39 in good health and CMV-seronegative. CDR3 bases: TGCAGCGTAGAAAGGGGAAGGGGACAGGCCTACGAGCAGTACTTC. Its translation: CSVERGRGQAYEQYF.